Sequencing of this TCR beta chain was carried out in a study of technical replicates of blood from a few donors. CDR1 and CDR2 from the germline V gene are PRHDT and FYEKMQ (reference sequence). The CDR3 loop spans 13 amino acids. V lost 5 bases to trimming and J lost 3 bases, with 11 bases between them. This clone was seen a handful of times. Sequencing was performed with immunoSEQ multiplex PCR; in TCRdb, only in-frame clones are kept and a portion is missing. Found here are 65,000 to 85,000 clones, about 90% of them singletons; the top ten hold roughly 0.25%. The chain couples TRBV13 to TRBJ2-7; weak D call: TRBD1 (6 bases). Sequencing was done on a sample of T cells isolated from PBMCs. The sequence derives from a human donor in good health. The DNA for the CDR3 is TGTGCCAGCAGCACATCGACAGGCTACGAGCAGTACTTC. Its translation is CASSTSTGYEQYF.